Reported below is one T cell receptor beta chain. The data were produced by immunoSEQ multiplex PCR, yet TCRdb's version contains in-frame clones alone and is incomplete. Here the sample spans 120,000 or so clones, 80% to 90% being singletons. Trimming removed 6 bases from V and 1 base from J; junction bases left unmatched: 7. The CDR3 has 15 amino acids. Germline V gene sequence: CDR1 KGHSH, CDR2 LQKENI. This specimen belongs to a study of T cell responses to AZD1222 COVID-19 vaccine. Looking at the study overall: Some second doses came at about 4 weeks and others at about 12 weeks; these were pooled.

This material consisted of peripheral blood, taken on day 0 of AZD1222 vaccination. The receptor was isolated from an adult in good health. The chain carries TRBV18 and TRBJ2-5; 8 positions agree with TRBD1. CDR3 amino acids: CASSRDRPTQETQYF. The CDR3, as DNA: TGTGCCAGCTCTCGGGACAGGCCGACCCAAGAGACCCAGTACTTC.